This T cell receptor (beta chain) was observed in a study of blood T cell repertoires in COVID-19. This clone was seen a handful of times. The protocol was immunoSEQ multiplex PCR, while the TCRdb copy is restricted to in-frame clones and leaves out a portion. This sample has about 230,000 clones, with approximately 87% found just once. V gave up 0 bases and J gave up 6 bases, with 18 bases separating them. The CDR3 contains 16 residues. Germline V gene data show CDR1 as SGHRS and CDR2 as YFSETQ. This chain uses TRBV5-1 with TRBJ1-2, with a possible D match to TRBD1 (5 bases). This sequence originates from a woman in her 70s with active or convalescent COVID-19. Specimen: peripheral blood. The CDR3 loop reads CASSLGAGARSDGYTF. CDR3 coding DNA: TGCGCCAGCAGCTTGGGGGCTGGGGCTCGGTCGGATGGCTACACCTTC.